Below are 25 T cell receptor beta chains sequenced from a single sample in a study of cytomegalovirus exposure and HLA in healthy donors. PCR used 60 Vbeta primers and 13 Jbeta primers. Data came from immunoSEQ multiplex PCR; TCRdb stores just in-frame clones and leaves some out. The table records about 120,000 clones, nearly 80% of them present only once. Input material: PBMCs. The receptors stem from a woman aged 25-40 years in good health and CMV-seropositive.

The chain links TRBV15 to TRBJ2-3; 8 positions match TRBD2. This CDR3 contains 18 residues. Per the germline V gene, CDR1 is LNHNV and CDR2 is YYDKDF (reference sequence). The trim removed 0 bases at V and 9 bases at J, leaving 17 bases unmatched. The CDR3 nucleotides read TGTGCCACCAGCAGAGATCGTGATGTCGGGGGGGTCCCGCAGACGCAGTATTTT. It yields the protein CATSRDRDVGGVPQTQYF.

This clone came up once. The chain recombines TRBV11-2 with TRBJ1-2; 7 bases align to TRBD1. The length of the CDR3 is 13 residues. V lost 6 bases, J lost 0 bases, and 1 base stayed unmatched. The germline gives CDR1 SGHAT, CDR2 FQNNGV. The CDR3 loop is CASSQGANYGYTF. The CDR3, as DNA: TGTGCCAGCAGTCAGGGGGCTAACTATGGCTACACCTTC. Full variable domain (rest looked up from reference TRBV11-2 and TRBJ1-2): EAGVAQSPRYKIIEKRQSVAFWCNPISGHATLYWYQQILGQGPKLLIQFQNNGVVDDSQLPKDRFSAERLKGVDSTLKIQPAKLEDSAVYLCASSQGANYGYTFGSGTRLTVV.

The chain joins TRBV5-1 to TRBJ1-1; a possible D gene is TRBD1 (6 bases). Germline CDR1 is SGHRS and CDR2 is YFSETQ. This CDR3 has 14 amino acids. Trimming stripped 4 bases from V and 5 bases from J, with 15 bases between. The CDR3 spells CASSDNGQLTEAFF. Here the CDR3 DNA reads TGCGCCAGCAGCGACAATGGACAGTTGACTGAAGCTTTCTTT.

J is TRBJ1-4 and V is TRBV5-1; TRBD1 agrees at 8 bases. Trimming at V came to 4 bases and at J to 8 bases, leaving 10 bases not matched to a gene. Looked up from germline, CDR1 is SGHRS and CDR2 is YFSETQ. The CDR3 covers 15 residues. The CDR3 bases are TGCGCCAGCAGCAGATCAGGGGGCGCAGACGAAAAACTGTTTTTT. Its translation is CASSRSGGADEKLFF.

CDR3 sequence (DNA): TGTGCCAGCAGCTTAGAAGCAGGGGCCACCTACGAGCAGTACTTC. Protein sequence: CASSLEAGATYEQYF. The rearrangement uses TRBV11-2 and TRBJ2-7; possible D gene TRBD1, 6 bases. The CDR3 is 15 amino acids. In germline, CDR1 is SGHAT, CDR2 FQNNGV. V lost 0 bases, J lost 2 bases, and 11 bases lay in between.

The gene calls are TRBV6-1 and TRBJ2-5; perhaps TRBD2 as D (5 bases). The CDR3 length is 16 residues. V was pared by 2 bases and J by 5 bases, with 18 bases between. Germline loops: CDR1 MNHNS, CDR2 SASEGT. CDR3 nucleotides: TGTGCCAGCAGTGAACGTTGGGTGAGGGCTGGGGAGACCCAGTACTTC. Protein product: CASSERWVRAGETQYF.

This chain joins TRBV9 and TRBJ2-7, with a tentative D call TRBD2 (6 bases). CDR1 is SGDLS, CDR2 YYNGEE, per germline. The CDR3 length is 15 residues. The ends were cut back, 4 bases at V and 0 bases at J, with 14 bases in the middle. CDR3 amino acids: CASSPRDSFSYEQYF. The DNA of the CDR3 is TGTGCCAGCAGCCCCCGGGACTCCTTCTCCTACGAGCAGTACTTC.

V gene TRBV5-8 combines with J gene TRBJ2-1, with D possibly TRBD2 on 5 matching bases. V shed 4 bases and J shed 8 bases, with 13 bases lying between them. This CDR3 contains 13 residues. Germline CDR1 is SGHTS and CDR2 is YDEGEE. The CDR3 DNA sequence: TGTGCCAGCAGCCCGGACTCCCAGGATGAGCAGTTCTTC. Its translation is CASSPDSQDEQFF.

This chain connects TRBV20-1 to TRBJ2-3; no clear D gene. Between the trimmed V and J ends, which lost 3 bases and 6 bases, there was a span of 4 bases. CDR1 is DFQATT and CDR2 is SNEGSKA in the germline V gene (reference sequence). CDR3 length equals 10 residues. CDR3 nucleotides: TGCAGTGCTAGCTATGATACGCAGTATTTT. It encodes CSASYDTQYF.

V usage is TRBV15 and J usage is TRBJ1-2; possible D gene TRBD1, 5 bases. Looked up from germline, CDR1 is LNHNV and CDR2 is YYDKDF (reference sequence). The CDR3 spans 11 residues. The CDR3 protein is CATGGEWGYTF. CDR3 in DNA: TGTGCTACGGGGGGGGAATGGGGCTACACCTTC.

Regarding this clone: Sequence at one end of the junction differs from germline and may be a read error. The genes are TRBV20-1 and TRBJ1-4; D uncertain. Germline CDR1 is DFQATT and CDR2 is SNEGSKA (reference sequence). The CDR3 covers 11 residues. CDR3 loop: CSARDIWHHVF. CDR3 in DNA: TGCAGTGCTAGAGATATTTGGCATCATGTTTTT.

This chain connects TRBV7-2 to TRBJ2-4; no clear D. Germline V gene sequence: CDR1 SGHTA, CDR2 FQGNSA. The CDR3 is made up of 15 amino acids. V lost 5 bases, J lost 0 bases, and 11 bases lay in between. Written as DNA, the CDR3 is TGTGCCAGCAGCCCCGAGGCAAGAGCCAAAAACATTCAGTACTTC. This encodes CASSPEARAKNIQYF.

This clone was counted a few times. The chain has TRBV7-9 and TRBJ2-5; TRBD2 matches 10 bases. The ends lost 1 base at V and 3 bases at J; junction bases unmatched: 5. The length of the CDR3 is 16 residues. CDR1 is SEHNR and CDR2 is FQNEAQ in the germline V gene (reference sequence). The CDR3 loop reads CASSLGAGGPEETQYF. Here the CDR3 DNA reads TGTGCCAGCAGCTTAGGAGCGGGGGGGCCGGAAGAGACCCAGTACTTC.

The rearrangement links TRBV19 to TRBJ1-5, with 10 bases identical to TRBD1. Germline-derived CDR1 and CDR2 are LNHDA and SQIVND (reference sequence). J lost 4 bases, V lost 5 bases, and 5 bases had no gene match. The CDR3 contains 15 residues. Here the CDR3 reads CASSRPGQGNQPQHF. DNA for the CDR3: TGTGCCAGTAGTCGACCGGGACAGGGGAATCAGCCCCAGCATTTT. Together with reference TRBV19 and TRBJ1-5, the CDR3 gives the full variable domain: DGGITQSPKYLFRKEGQNVTLSCEQNLNHDAMYWYRQDPGQGLRLIYYSQIVNDFQKGDIAEGYSVSREKKESFPLTVTSAQKNPTAFYLCASSRPGQGNQPQHFGDGTRLSIL.

This chain connects TRBV7-2 to TRBJ2-7, with 9 positions matching TRBD1. Trimming at V came to 3 bases and at J to 2 bases, leaving 5 bases not matched to a gene. Germline assignment: CDR1 SGHTA and CDR2 FQGNSA. The CDR3 runs 15 residues. The CDR3 reads CASSFPTGGTYEQYF. Written as DNA, the CDR3 is TGTGCCAGCAGCTTCCCGACAGGGGGGACCTACGAGCAGTACTTC. The full variable domain, completed using reference TRBV7-2 and TRBJ2-7, is GAGVSQSPSNKVTEKGKDVELRCDPISGHTALYWYRQSLGQGLEFLIYFQGNSAPDKSGLPSDRFSAERTGGSVSTLTIQRTQQEDSAVYLCASSFPTGGTYEQYFGPGTRLTVT.

A note on this clone: Germline and junction disagree at one end, which may indicate a read error. V is TRBV6-1 and J is TRBJ2-7; 8 bases match TRBD2. CDR1 and CDR2 from the germline V gene are MNHNS and SASEGT. CDR3 length: 16 residues. Here the CDR3 reads CASSQAQAGAAYEQYF. Written as DNA, the CDR3 is TGTGCCAGCAGTCAAGCCCAAGCGGGGGCGGCCTACGAGCAGTACTTC.

The chain combines TRBV6-5 with TRBJ2-7; 7 bases agree with TRBD1. Germline V gene data show CDR1 as MNHEY and CDR2 as SVGAGI. This CDR3 comprises 15 residues. The ends lost 0 bases at V and 6 bases at J; junction bases unmatched: 8. The CDR3 DNA is TGTGCCAGCAGTTACTCCCGGACAGGCGGCCCCGAGCAGTACTTC. Residues: CASSYSRTGGPEQYF.

This clone was counted once. This chain links TRBV9 with TRBJ2-5, with 9 bases that match TRBD1. Germline V gene lookup returns CDR1 SGDLS and CDR2 YYNGEE. The trim removed 0 bases at V and 0 bases at J, leaving 3 bases unmatched. This CDR3 region has 16 residues. Here the CDR3 reads CASSVGGTGYQETQYF. In nucleotides, the CDR3 is TGTGCCAGCAGCGTAGGTGGGACAGGGTACCAAGAGACCCAGTACTTC.

V and J are TRBV9 and TRBJ1-6, with TRBD1 matching over 10 bases. This CDR3 contains 16 residues. Germline values: CDR1 SGDLS, CDR2 YYNGEE. J lost 11 bases, V lost 0 bases, and 8 bases had no gene match. The CDR3 protein is CASSVGGQGLPTPLHF. In nucleotides, the CDR3 is TGTGCCAGCAGCGTAGGGGGACAGGGGTTGCCGACACCCCTCCACTTT.

The chain joins TRBV5-1 to TRBJ1-1; no clear D. The germline V gene encodes CDR1 SGHRS and CDR2 YFSETQ. V was trimmed by 3 bases and J by 0 bases, leaving 12 bases between them. CDR3 length: 15 amino acids. The CDR3 loop is CASSSRGTMNTEAFF. The DNA of the CDR3 is TGCGCCAGCAGCTCCCGGGGTACTATGAACACTGAAGCTTTCTTT.

The chain combines TRBV4-2 with TRBJ2-6; the match to TRBD1 covers 7 bases. The CDR3 contains 14 residues. Germline V CDR1 and CDR2: LGHNA, YNFKEQ. Trimming removed 8 bases from V and 4 bases from J; junction bases left unmatched: 5. This chain's CDR3 is CASSQGIGANVLTF. As DNA, the CDR3 is TGTGCCAGCTCACAGGGGATCGGGGCCAACGTCCTGACTTTC.

The CDR3 here is CASSLGTGGGQPQHF. CDR3 nucleotides: TGCGCCAGCAGCCTAGGGACAGGGGGCGGACAGCCCCAGCATTTT. This chain joins TRBV4-3 and TRBJ1-5; 12 bases agree with TRBD1. The germline V gene has CDR1 LGHNA and CDR2 YSLEER. The CDR3 extends over 15 amino acids. The V and J ends lost 4 bases and 7 bases, in that order; junction bases with no gene match: 5.

The V gene is TRBV18, the J gene TRBJ1-4; perhaps TRBD1 as D (6 bases). The V end was cut by 0 bases, the J end by 8 bases, with 13 bases between. CDR3 size: 15 residues. The germline gives CDR1 KGHSH, CDR2 LQKENI. The CDR3 is CASSPPDSRREKLFF. In DNA, the CDR3 is TGTGCCAGCTCACCACCGGACAGCCGTAGGGAAAAACTGTTTTTT.

This chain connects TRBV2 to TRBJ2-2, with 10 positions matching TRBD1. Germline V lookup: CDR1 SNHLY, CDR2 FYNNEI. This CDR3 region has 15 residues. Trimming took 4 bases from V and 3 from J; bases not matched to a gene: 2. The CDR3 DNA follows: TGTGCCAGCAGTGGGGGACAGGGGTACACCGGGGAGCTGTTTTTT. It yields the protein CASSGGQGYTGELFF.

This chain joins TRBV5-1 and TRBJ1-1, with TRBD1 as a possible D gene (5 bases). Deletions cut 1 base from V and 3 bases from J, with 10 bases between. Per the germline V gene, CDR1 is SGHRS and CDR2 is YFSETQ. This CDR3 is built from 14 residues. In DNA, the CDR3 is TGCGCCAGCAGCTTGAACGGGGGGTACACTGAAGCTTTCTTT. Protein: CASSLNGGYTEAFF.